Shown below are 28 T cell receptor beta chains from a single sample sequenced in a study of PD-L1 blockade in urothelial cancer. Produced via immunoSEQ multiplex PCR; TCRdb's table is partial and in-frame only. Of about 45,000 clones in the sample, 88% are singletons; the top ten hold roughly 25%. The time point here: pretreatment peripheral blood. The sequencing used PBMCs, collected around atezolizumab (anti-PD-L1) treatment. Every receptor here comes from a donor at least 40 years old with urothelial cancer.

The chain combines TRBV7-6 with TRBJ2-3; D is unresolved. Germline assignment: CDR1 SGHVS and CDR2 FNYEAQ. V was clipped by 0 bases and J by 4 bases, with 8 bases between them. The CDR3 runs 14 residues. This CDR3 reads CASSLAPEADTQYF. DNA for the CDR3: TGTGCCAGCAGCTTAGCTCCTGAGGCAGATACGCAGTATTTT.

V and J are TRBV15 and TRBJ1-1; 8 nucleotides line up with TRBD1. J gave up 4 bases and V 1 base, and 5 bases lay outside the gene matches. This CDR3 has 15 residues. From germline, CDR1 is LNHNV and CDR2 YYDKDF (reference sequence). CDR3 region: CATSRGRTGTTEAFF. The DNA of the CDR3 is TGTGCCACCAGCAGAGGGCGGACAGGGACCACTGAAGCTTTCTTT.

The V call is TRBV5-1, the J call TRBJ2-1; 9 nucleotides line up with TRBD2. The CDR3 is made up of 17 amino acids. The V and J ends lost 1 base and 2 bases, in that order; junction bases with no gene match: 7. Germline V gene lookup returns CDR1 SGHRS and CDR2 YFSETQ. The CDR3 loop is CASSLSGGLAAYNEQFF. CDR3 in DNA: TGCGCCAGCAGCTTGTCGGGGGGACTAGCAGCCTACAATGAGCAGTTCTTC.

The rearrangement links TRBV15 to TRBJ1-1, with D possibly TRBD1 on 6 matching bases. The CDR3 sequence is 14 residues long. Germline lookup yields CDR1 LNHNV and CDR2 YYDKDF (reference sequence). Trimming took off 5 bases at V and 4 bases at J, with 14 bases between the two ends. CDR3 in amino acids: CATSPRQVGTEAFF. DNA for the CDR3: TGTGCCACCAGCCCCCGACAGGTGGGCACTGAAGCTTTCTTT.

The chain employs TRBV7-2 and TRBJ2-5, with TRBD2 matching over 10 bases. Germline V gene lookup returns CDR1 SGHTA and CDR2 FQGNSA. The CDR3 length is 15 residues. J was trimmed by 3 bases and V by 5 bases; bases with no gene match: 6. The CDR3 region is CASSQGLAGEETQYF. CDR3 in DNA: TGTGCCAGCAGCCAGGGCCTAGCGGGGGAAGAGACCCAGTACTTC.

This chain connects TRBV4-3 to TRBJ2-4; 8 nucleotides match TRBD2. The CDR3 extends over 16 amino acids. Germline trimming cut 1 base from V and 5 bases from J; bases unmatched to any gene: 7. CDR1 and CDR2 (germline): LGHNA, YSLEER. CDR3 residues: CASSQVGGGLENIQYF. The CDR3 DNA reads TGCGCCAGCAGCCAAGTCGGGGGGGGGCTCGAAAACATTCAGTACTTC.

The rearrangement links TRBV5-4 to TRBJ2-7; 8 nucleotides align to TRBD1. CDR3 length equals 13 residues. Germline assignment: CDR1 SGHNT and CDR2 YYREEE (reference sequence). With V trimmed by 4 bases and J by 6 bases, 6 bases remained unmatched. CDR3 sequence (DNA): TGTGCCAGCAGCATTGACAGGGGACCCGAGCAGTACTTC. This encodes CASSIDRGPEQYF.

The genes are TRBV7-9 and TRBJ1-2, with unresolved D. Germline lookup yields CDR1 SEHNR and CDR2 FQNEAQ (reference sequence). The CDR3 contains 14 residues. V lost 5 bases and J lost 4, with 14 bases in between. CDR3 sequence reads: CASSAAGRLYGYTF. As DNA, the CDR3 is TGTGCCAGCAGCGCCGCCGGGAGGCTCTATGGCTACACCTTC.

The chain employs TRBV5-6 and TRBJ2-1; TRBD2 matches at 11 bases. J was trimmed by 2 bases and V by 4 bases; bases with no gene match: 5. This CDR3 region has 16 residues. The germline CDR1 and CDR2 sequences are SGHDT and YYEEEE. CDR3 nucleotide sequence: TGTGCCAGCAGCAGGGGACTAGCGGACCCCTACAATGAGCAGTTCTTC. Translating gives CASSRGLADPYNEQFF.

The chain's CDR3 is CASSLGGTSGSTDTQYF. The DNA of the CDR3 is TGTGCCAGCAGCTTGGGGGGGACTAGCGGGAGCACAGATACGCAGTATTTT. The J gene is TRBJ2-3, the V gene TRBV5-8, with 12 bases aligning to TRBD2. Trimming took 0 bases from V and 0 from J; bases not matched to a gene: 2. The CDR3 contains 17 residues. Germline values: CDR1 SGHTS, CDR2 YDEGEE. Combining the CDR3 with reference TRBV5-8 and TRBJ2-3 gives the whole variable domain EAGVTQSPTHLIKTRGQQATLRCSPISGHTSVYWYQQALGLGLQFLLWYDEGEERNRGNFPPRFSGRQFPNYSSELNVNALELEDSALYLCASSLGGTSGSTDTQYFGPGTRLTVL.

This chain uses TRBV4-3 with TRBJ2-7, with D possibly being TRBD2 (5 bases). The CDR3 runs 14 residues. V lost 2 bases, J lost 1 base, and 9 bases lay in between. Germline V CDR1 and CDR2: LGHNA, YSLEER. CDR3 residues: CASSQSRTSYEQYF. The CDR3 region has the DNA TGCGCCAGCAGCCAATCCCGGACTTCCTACGAGCAGTACTTC.

This clone was observed once. V gene TRBV19 combines with J gene TRBJ2-5, with a weak D call TRBD2 (5 bases). The V end was cut by 4 bases, the J end by 5 bases, with 23 bases between. The CDR3 is made up of 17 amino acids. The germline gives CDR1 LNHDA, CDR2 SQIVND (reference sequence). This CDR3 is CASSTWGGQTTGETQYF. Here the CDR3 DNA reads TGTGCCAGTAGTACCTGGGGTGGGCAGACTACGGGGGAGACCCAGTACTTC.

The rearrangement links TRBV27 to TRBJ1-1; D not resolved. From germline, CDR1 is MNHEY and CDR2 SMNVEV (reference sequence). V shed 2 bases and J shed 5 bases, with 15 bases lying between them. The CDR3 has 15 amino acids. The CDR3 DNA reads as TGTGCCAGCAGTTTACGGGGTCCAATTGGTACTGAAGCTTTCTTT. Its translation is CASSLRGPIGTEAFF.

This clone has only a few counts. This chain links TRBV27 with TRBJ1-5; D gene unclear. V gave up 0 bases and J gave up 9 bases, with 15 bases separating them. The CDR3 is 15 residues long. Germline lookup yields CDR1 MNHEY and CDR2 SMNVEV (reference sequence). The CDR3 spells CASSLSRQPAMPQHF. The CDR3 bases are TGTGCCAGCAGTTTATCGAGGCAGCCGGCGATGCCCCAGCATTTT.

The V gene is TRBV29-1, the J gene TRBJ1-5; 11 bases match TRBD1. CDR3 size: 12 residues. V trimming: 6 bases; J trimming: 7 bases; junction bases outside the gene matches: 2. CDR1 and CDR2 (germline): SQVTM, ANQGSEA. CDR3 coding DNA: TGCAGCGTGGGGGACAGGGGGCAGCCCCAGCATTTT. Its translation: CSVGDRGQPQHF.

This chain links TRBV11-2 with TRBJ1-2; TRBD1 is a possible D gene (6 bases). V was trimmed by 1 base and J by 0 bases, leaving 12 bases between them. This CDR3 is 16 amino acids long. Germline CDR1 and CDR2: SGHAT and FQNNGV. In nucleotides, the CDR3 is TGTGCCAGCAGCTTAGGGCGCAGGGGAGCTAACTATGGCTACACCTTC. As protein: CASSLGRRGANYGYTF.

Here the CDR3 reads CASSSPGTDSTDTQYF. In DNA form, the CDR3 reads TGTGCCAGCAGCTCACCCGGGACAGACAGCACAGATACGCAGTATTTT. This chain joins TRBV13 and TRBJ2-3; 7 bases fit TRBD1. The CDR3 spans 16 residues. The germline V gene has CDR1 PRHDT and CDR2 FYEKMQ (reference sequence). Trimming took 4 bases from V and 0 from J; bases not matched to a gene: 7.

The rearrangement joins TRBV5-1 to TRBJ2-3; 8 bases align to TRBD1. CDR3 length: 15 amino acids. V trimming: 1 base; J trimming: 1 base; junction bases outside the gene matches: 2. In germline, CDR1 is SGHRS, CDR2 YFSETQ. The CDR3 DNA reads as TGCGCCAGCAGCTTGCGGGGACAGGGCACAGATACGCAGTATTTT. Its translation is CASSLRGQGTDTQYF. The whole variable domain, remainder taken from reference TRBV5-1 and TRBJ2-3, is KAGVTQTPRYLIKTRGQQVTLSCSPISGHRSVSWYQQTPGQGLQFLFEYFSETQRNKGNFPGRFSGRQFSNSRSEMNVSTLELGDSALYLCASSLRGQGTDTQYFGPGTRLTVL.

V and J are TRBV6-1 and TRBJ2-4, with D possibly being TRBD2 (6 bases). The CDR3 length is 17 residues. Deletions cut 3 bases from V and 0 bases from J, with 15 bases between. Germline CDR1 MNHNS, CDR2 SASEGT. The CDR3 sequence is CASSEREAGLAKNIQYF. The CDR3 bases are TGTGCCAGCAGTGAGAGGGAAGCGGGTCTAGCCAAAAACATTCAGTACTTC.

CDR3 region: CASSLAGGTDTQYF. The CDR3 nucleotides read TGTGCCAGCAGCTTAGCGGGAGGCACAGATACGCAGTATTTT. The chain employs TRBV7-2 and TRBJ2-3; D is perhaps TRBD2 (5 bases). Germline V gene lookup returns CDR1 SGHTA and CDR2 FQGNSA. The CDR3 is 14 amino acids. Trimming stripped 0 bases from V and 1 base from J, with 5 bases between.

The chain joins TRBV18 to TRBJ1-1; 9 bases fit TRBD1. The CDR3 runs 17 residues. With V trimmed by 2 bases and J by 1 base, 8 bases remained unmatched. Germline CDR1 KGHSH, CDR2 LQKENI. CDR3 residues: CASSPRTGDVGNTEAFF. CDR3 DNA: TGTGCCAGCTCACCAAGGACAGGGGACGTCGGGAACACTGAAGCTTTCTTT.

V usage is TRBV29-1 and J usage is TRBJ2-1; D gene uncertain. Germline loops: CDR1 SQVTM, CDR2 ANQGSEA. This CDR3 is 14 amino acids long. V lost 4 bases and J 0 bases, leaving 10 bases between the germline ends. Here the CDR3 DNA reads TGCAGCGTTGGCGCCCGGAGCTCCTACAATGAGCAGTTCTTC. Translating it yields CSVGARSSYNEQFF.

The chain employs TRBV6-6 and TRBJ2-3; 7 bases are a match to TRBD2. CDR1 is MNHNY, CDR2 SVGAGI, per germline (reference sequence). Losses at the gene ends were 5 bases for V and 4 bases for J; bases not matched to a gene: 6. This CDR3 spans 14 amino acids. The CDR3 DNA follows: TGTGCCAGCAGTCGACTAGCCCCCCCAGATACGCAGTATTTT. Its protein is CASSRLAPPDTQYF.

This chain uses TRBV10-2 with TRBJ2-1; 9 bases map to TRBD2. The CDR3 contains 14 residues. The germline V gene has CDR1 WSHSY and CDR2 SAAADI. V was pared by 8 bases and J by 7 bases, with 9 bases of the junction left unmatched. This CDR3 is CASEGVAGANEQFF. DNA of the CDR3: TGCGCCAGCGAAGGGGTAGCGGGAGCAAATGAGCAGTTCTTC.

The sample holds a few counts of this clone. The V call is TRBV10-3, the J call TRBJ2-3; 11 nucleotides match TRBD2. In germline, CDR1 is ENHRY, CDR2 SYGVKD. This CDR3 region has 16 residues. With V trimmed by 2 bases and J by 6 bases, 7 bases remained unmatched. The CDR3 DNA is TGTGCCATCAGTGAGCCCCTGCCTAGCGGGAGGGATACGCAGTATTTT. The encoded protein is CAISEPLPSGRDTQYF.

The V gene is TRBV25-1, the J gene TRBJ2-1; possible D gene TRBD1, 5 bases. CDR3 length: 14 amino acids. V shed 3 bases and J shed 6 bases, with 12 bases lying between them. CDR1 and CDR2 from the germline V gene are MGHDK and SYGVNS. Here the CDR3 reads CASSDAGFINEQFF. The CDR3 nucleotides are TGTGCCAGCAGTGACGCAGGGTTTATCAATGAGCAGTTCTTC. The full variable domain, in which reference TRBV25-1 and TRBJ2-1 provide the parts outside the CDR3, is EADIYQTPRYLVIGTGKKITLECSQTMGHDKMYWYQQDPGMELHLIHYSYGVNSTEKGDLSSESTVSRIRTEHFPLTLESARPSHTSQYLCASSDAGFINEQFFGPGTRLTVL.

The CDR3 nucleotides are TGTGCCAGCTCACCTTTCCTAGCGGGAGGACACAATGAGCAGTTCTTC. It codes for CASSPFLAGGHNEQFF. The gene calls are TRBV18 and TRBJ2-1; the match to TRBD2 covers 11 bases. Per the germline V gene, CDR1 is KGHSH and CDR2 is LQKENI. V lost 3 bases and J lost 5; bases outside the gene matches: 6. The CDR3 is 16 residues long.

The chain carries TRBV7-9 and TRBJ2-5; 10 bases are shared with TRBD2. The germline gives CDR1 SEHNR, CDR2 FQNEAQ (reference sequence). Trimming at V came to 5 bases and at J to 2 bases, leaving 8 bases not matched to a gene. This CDR3 is built from 16 residues. This CDR3 is CASSPRGAGGQETQYF. CDR3 DNA: TGTGCCAGCAGCCCCCGGGGAGCGGGAGGGCAAGAGACCCAGTACTTC. Variable domain in full (rest from reference TRBV7-9 and TRBJ2-5): DTGVSQNPRHKITKRGQNVTFRCDPISEHNRLYWYRQTLGQGPEFLTYFQNEAQLEKSRLLSDRFSAERPKGSFSTLEIQRTEQGDSAMYLCASSPRGAGGQETQYFGPGTRLLVL.